Sequencing of this T cell receptor beta chain was carried out in a study of molecular identifiers for immune sequencing clone quantification. The study's findings and limits: More than 98% of effector molecules, versus under 1% of naive-cell molecules, belonged to clones above 20 RNA copies.

This clonotype has ten or more counts. The target antigen is unknown. Each CDR3 protein gets one entry after TCRdb re-called the PCR reads with MiXCR. The sample has under 800,000 distinct CDR3 sequences, roughly 27% seen once. CDR1 and CDR2 (germline): GTSNPN, SVGIG (reference sequence). Trimming pared 0 bases from V and 4 bases from J, leaving 16 bases between. The CDR3 extends over 16 amino acids. This TCR was sampled from a human donor in good health. Some libraries in this study had Jurkat cell RNA spiked in. The chain links TRBV30 to TRBJ2-1; D uncertain. The specimen sequenced was naive CD8+ T cells from blood, with Jurkat cell RNA spiked in. Described subset: FACS-sorted CD8+CD4-CCR7+CD45RA+ naive T cells. Here the CDR3 reads CAWSVRRLGTYNEQFF. CDR3 nucleotides: TGTGCCTGGAGTGTACGCCGCTTGGGTACATACAATGAGCAGTTCTTC.